What follows are 19 T cell receptor beta chains derived from one specimen sequenced in a study of T-cell reconstitution after alpha-beta-depleted transplantation in children. It was with unique molecular identifiers that the TCRbeta library was prepared. In TCRdb, the PCR reads were re-called with MiXCR into one record per CDR3 protein. This table holds about 250,000 distinct CDR3 sequences, roughly 25% found once. The source was PBMCs, mostly from graft donor cells, collected 360 days after TCRalphabeta/CD19-depleted stem cell transplant. The receptor set was obtained from a female patient between 2 and 15 years old who had a stem cell transplant for congenital amegakaryocytic thrombocytopenia, so the T cells may come from the graft donor.

V usage is TRBV4-2 and J usage is TRBJ2-2, with no clear D. CDR1 and CDR2 (germline): LGHNA, YNFKEQ. The CDR3 spans 15 residues. V was shortened by 1 base and J by 5 bases, with 11 bases between the two germline ends. The CDR3 region has the DNA TGTGCCAGCAGCCAAGCGTTTCGGGTGACCGGGGAGCTGTTTTTT. Protein sequence: CASSQAFRVTGELFF.

The chain couples TRBV6-2 or TRBV6-3 to TRBJ1-4, with 7 bases lining up with TRBD1. The CDR3 has 18 amino acids. The germline V gene encodes CDR1 MNHEY and CDR2 SVGEGT. V lost 6 bases and J lost 0; bases outside the gene matches: 13. Here the CDR3 reads CASSYLPGQPATNEKLFF. For the CDR3, the DNA is TGTGCCAGCAGCTACCTACCGGGACAGCCTGCAACTAATGAAAAACTGTTTTTT.

In its sample, this clonotype was seen many times. The chain carries TRBV5-1 and TRBJ1-1; 7 bases map to TRBD1. With 2 bases clipped from V and 2 bases from J, the junction kept 6 bases outside the gene matches. There are 15 residues in the CDR3. CDR1 is SGHRS, CDR2 YFSETQ, per germline. The CDR3 sequence: CASSFLTGTNTEAFF. CDR3 nucleotide sequence: TGCGCCAGCAGCTTCCTGACAGGGACTAACACTGAAGCTTTCTTT.

V and J are TRBV10-3 and TRBJ2-1; 9 bases align to TRBD2. V lost 8 bases to trimming and J lost 6 bases; unmatched junction nucleotides: 2. Germline V gene lookup returns CDR1 ENHRY and CDR2 SYGVKD. The CDR3 is made up of 12 amino acids. The CDR3 spells CAIGGGVNEQFF. In DNA form, the CDR3 reads TGTGCCATCGGCGGGGGGGTCAATGAGCAGTTCTTC.

The table lists this clonotype with a few counts. The chain has TRBV7-2 and TRBJ1-5; D gene uncertain. V was clipped by 4 bases and J by 11 bases, with 12 bases between them. Germline assignment: CDR1 SGHTA and CDR2 FQGNSA. CDR3 size: 12 residues. CDR3 sequence: CASSSTSGAQHF. In DNA, the CDR3 is TGTGCCAGCAGCTCCACATCCGGGGCCCAGCATTTT.

The chain couples TRBV24-1 to TRBJ2-2; tentative D call: TRBD1 (6 bases). V shed 3 bases and J shed 5 bases, with 9 bases lying between them. In germline, CDR1 is KGHDR, CDR2 SFDVKD. CDR3 length equals 14 residues. The CDR3 loop is CATSDRTVTGELFF. CDR3 DNA: TGTGCCACCAGTGATCGGACAGTTACCGGGGAGCTGTTTTTT.

The chain carries TRBV24-1 and TRBJ2-5, with 13 bases lining up with TRBD2. Germline values: CDR1 KGHDR, CDR2 SFDVKD. After removal of 6 bases from V and 5 bases from J, the junction contained 11 bases not matched to a gene. The CDR3 runs to 17 residues. CDR3 region: CATSSGTSGTRGETQYF. For the CDR3, the DNA is TGTGCCACCAGTAGCGGGACTAGCGGGACCCGAGGGGAGACCCAGTACTTC.

This clonotype occurred a few times. V is TRBV24-1 and J is TRBJ2-5; D may be TRBD1 or TRBD2 (5 bases each). Trimming left V 9 bases short and J 2 bases short, with 12 bases between. Germline CDR1 KGHDR, CDR2 SFDVKD. CDR3 length equals 13 residues. The CDR3 is CATATGLQETQYF. CDR3 DNA sequence: TGTGCCACCGCTACGGGGCTTCAAGAGACCCAGTACTTC.

The chain is built from TRBV2 and TRBJ2-3; D is unclear. Germline V gives CDR1 SNHLY, CDR2 FYNNEI. The CDR3 is made up of 15 amino acids. Trimming took 4 bases from V and 1 from J, leaving 12 bases between them. The CDR3 spells CASSARALGTDTQYF. CDR3 coding DNA: TGTGCCAGCAGTGCCCGGGCCCTAGGCACAGATACGCAGTATTTT.

This clonotype has a handful of counts. The gene calls are TRBV20-1 and TRBJ2-7, with TRBD2 matching over 12 bases. Germline V gene lookup returns CDR1 DFQATT and CDR2 SNEGSKA (reference sequence). The CDR3 has 15 residues. Unmatched junction bases numbered 6, after V lost 2 bases and J lost 4 bases. The CDR3 DNA follows: TGCAGTGCTAGACCAGGACTAGCGGGAAGATACGAGCAGTACTTC. It is translated as CSARPGLAGRYEQYF.

The chain uses TRBV29-1 and TRBJ2-7; 11 nucleotides align to TRBD2. The trim removed 7 bases at V and 7 bases at J, leaving 9 bases unmatched. This CDR3 is 13 amino acids long. Germline values: CDR1 SQVTM, CDR2 ANQGSEA. This CDR3 reads CSALAGGLTEQYF. DNA of the CDR3: TGCAGCGCCTTAGCGGGAGGGCTCACGGAGCAGTACTTC.

The chain links TRBV27 to TRBJ2-3; TRBD1 or TRBD2 may be the D gene (5 bases each). Deletions cut 6 bases from V and 0 bases from J, with 13 bases between. The germline V gene encodes CDR1 MNHEY and CDR2 SMNVEV (reference sequence). The CDR3 sequence is 15 residues long. This chain's CDR3 is CASRPGLTSTDTQYF. The CDR3 coding sequence is TGTGCCAGCAGGCCGGGGCTCACTAGCACAGATACGCAGTATTTT.

There are a few counts of this clonotype. The chain couples TRBV24-1 to TRBJ2-1; D unresolved. The CDR3 has 14 amino acids. Between the trimmed V and J ends, which lost 3 bases and 8 bases, there was a span of 13 bases. Looked up from germline, CDR1 is KGHDR and CDR2 is SFDVKD. In DNA, the CDR3 is TGTGCCACCAGTGATAACCGGGCTCATGATGAGCAGTTCTTC. It translates to CATSDNRAHDEQFF.

This chain joins TRBV18 and TRBJ2-3; D may be TRBD1 (5 bases). The germline CDR1 and CDR2 sequences are KGHSH and LQKENI. The CDR3 sequence is 15 residues long. V shed 3 bases and J shed 1 base, with 11 bases lying between them. This CDR3 is CASSPRTPRTDTQYF. CDR3 nucleotide sequence: TGTGCCAGCTCACCTAGGACACCCCGCACAGATACGCAGTATTTT. The variable domain in full, with the rest retrieved from reference TRBV18 and TRBJ2-3, is NAGVMQNPRHLVRRRGQEARLRCSPMKGHSHVYWYRQLPEEGLKFMVYLQKENIIDESGMPKERFSAEFPKEGPSILRIQQVVRGDSAAYFCASSPRTPRTDTQYFGPGTRLTVL.

This clonotype was observed a handful of times. This chain uses TRBV24-1 with TRBJ2-7; maybe TRBD2 (6 bases). This CDR3 spans 13 amino acids. Germline-derived CDR1 and CDR2 are KGHDR and SFDVKD. Trimming pared 12 bases from V and 9 bases from J, leaving 23 bases between. The CDR3 spells CASQKVSGGRQYF. The CDR3 nucleotides are TGTGCCTCCCAGAAGGTCTCCGGGGGTCGGCAGTACTTC.

The gene calls are TRBV5-1 and TRBJ2-1; D is possibly TRBD1 or TRBD2 (6 bases each). With 6 bases removed from V and 3 bases from J, the gap between germline ends came to 16 bases. Germline V gene lookup returns CDR1 SGHRS and CDR2 YFSETQ. This CDR3 is built from 15 residues. The CDR3 nucleotides read TGCGCCAGCACAAACAGGGACTCCCTCTACAATGAGCAGTTCTTC. Translated, it gives CASTNRDSLYNEQFF.

Note on this clonotype: At one end, the junction sequence differs from germline, possibly due to a read error. The V call is TRBV12-3 or TRBV12-4, the J call TRBJ1-2; D gene unclear. The CDR3 spans 15 residues. CDR3 protein: CASRTAKVPARRGNF. The CDR3 nucleotides are TGTGCCAGCAGAACCGCTAAAGTCCCTGCTCGCCGAGGGAACTTC.

This clonotype was seen a few times. The chain employs TRBV15 and TRBJ1-2, with unresolved D. V was shortened by 0 bases and J by 5 bases, with 10 bases between the two germline ends. The CDR3 runs 14 residues. In germline, CDR1 is LNHNV, CDR2 YYDKDF (reference sequence). Here the CDR3 DNA reads TGTGCCACCAGCAGAGATTTAGCTTTGTATGGCTACACCTTC. Amino acids: CATSRDLALYGYTF.

The chain is built from TRBV5-6 and TRBJ2-3, with D possibly being TRBD2 (6 bases). Trimming left V 0 bases short and J 0 bases short, with 8 bases between. The CDR3 has 15 amino acids. Per the germline V gene, CDR1 is SGHDT and CDR2 is YYEEEE. Here the CDR3 reads CASSLGSGSTDTQYF. DNA for the CDR3: TGTGCCAGCAGCTTGGGTAGCGGAAGCACAGATACGCAGTATTTT.